Detailed here is one T cell receptor beta chain. Its antigen is not known. This specimen belongs to a study of T cell responses to AZD1222 COVID-19 vaccine. The method was immunoSEQ multiplex PCR; TCRdb's version includes in-frame clones alone and lacks a portion of them. The repertoire consists of 60,000 to 75,000 clones, with roughly nine tenths occurring once and the leading ten covering more than 25%. This CDR3 has 15 residues. Germline CDR1 KGHDR, CDR2 SFDVKD. V gave up 2 bases and J gave up 6 bases; unmatched junction bases: 6. General study points: White British donors predominated, females outnumbered males, and clonal diversity was possibly underestimated. It was only after the peak T cell response that any repertoires were sampled. Per reports, nearly half of all spike-specific TCRs target regions that are unmutated in variants.

This material consisted of peripheral blood, taken 28 days after the second AZD1222 dose. The receptor was isolated from an adult who received the AZD1222 COVID-19 vaccine. The chain links TRBV24-1 to TRBJ1-2; 9 bases line up with TRBD1. CDR3 coding DNA: TGTGCCACCAGTGATTGGGGACAGGGATTCCATGGCTACACCTTC. Translation gives CATSDWGQGFHGYTF.